The 9 T cell receptor beta chains below were found in one sample sequenced in a study of T-cell memory formation after mild COVID-19. TCRdb recomputed calls from the 5' RACE reads with MiXCR, one row per CDR3 protein. This table has 150,000 to 200,000 distinct CDR3 sequences, approximately 17% appearing once. Source material: PBMCs or a T cell subset sorted from them (not recorded which). The receptors shown here come from a man aged 18 to 35 who had mild COVID-19 (a few samples of this study predate the infection). Cell type and time point are not known.

The CDR3 sequence is CAWSVDSNQPQHF. The CDR3, as DNA: TGTGCCTGGTCCGTCGATAGCAATCAGCCCCAGCATTTT. The V call is TRBV30, the J call TRBJ1-5; D gene uncertain. From germline, CDR1 is GTSNPN and CDR2 SVGIG (reference sequence). There are 13 residues in the CDR3. V was pared by 5 bases and J by 0 bases, with 8 bases between.

In DNA, the CDR3 is TGTGCCAGCAGCTTGTGGGGCCAGGGCAGAGATACGCAGTATTTT. Its protein is CASSLWGQGRDTQYF. The chain joins TRBV9 to TRBJ2-3; weak D call: TRBD1 (5 bases). Deletions cut 4 bases from V and 5 bases from J, with 17 bases between. The CDR3 contains 15 residues. Germline V gives CDR1 SGDLS, CDR2 YYNGEE. Variable domain in full (rest from reference TRBV9 and TRBJ2-3): DSGVTQTPKHLITATGQRVTLRCSPRSGDLSVYWYQQSLDQGLQFLIQYYNGEERAKGNILERFSAQQFPDLHSELNLSSLELGDSALYFCASSLWGQGRDTQYFGPGTRLTVL.

This clonotype has only a few counts. This chain links TRBV5-5 with TRBJ1-2, with a possible D match to TRBD1 (6 bases). Trimming cost V 1 base and J 4 bases, with 17 bases left between them. The CDR3 runs to 16 residues. The germline gives CDR1 SGHKS, CDR2 YYEKEE (reference sequence). This CDR3 is CASSLTYRASAYGYTF. In DNA, the CDR3 is TGTGCCAGCAGCTTGACCTACAGGGCTTCGGCCTATGGCTACACCTTC.

This clonotype was counted between two and nine times. This rearrangement joins TRBV5-1 to TRBJ2-2; the D is unclear. Germline values: CDR1 SGHRS, CDR2 YFSETQ. V was clipped by 3 bases and J by 7 bases, with 7 bases between them. The CDR3 is 12 amino acids. Here the CDR3 DNA reads TGCGCCAGCAGCTACCCAATCGGGGAGCTGTTTTTT. Amino acids: CASSYPIGELFF.

The chain couples TRBV7-9 to TRBJ1-1; D not resolved. The ends were cut back, 3 bases at V and 3 bases at J, with 8 bases in the middle. The CDR3 runs 13 residues. Germline V lookup: CDR1 SEHNR, CDR2 FQNEAQ (reference sequence). The CDR3 here is CASSFSEDTEAFF. In DNA form, the CDR3 reads TGTGCCAGCAGCTTTTCGGAAGACACTGAAGCTTTCTTT.

This clonotype came up a few times. The rearrangement joins TRBV7-3 to TRBJ1-2, with TRBD1 matching 7 bases. CDR3 length: 15 residues. Germline V gene data show CDR1 as SGHTA and CDR2 as FQGTGA. With 1 base clipped from V and 4 bases from J, the junction kept 6 bases outside the gene matches. The CDR3 nucleotides read TGTGCCAGCAGCTTAATAGGGGGCGAGGGCTATGGCTACACCTTC. This encodes CASSLIGGEGYGYTF.

CDR3 sequence (DNA): TGTGCCAGCTCAGCTGACATGGCGATTTTCAATGAAGCTTTCTTT. Translating it yields CASSADMAIFNEAFF. The genes are TRBV18 and TRBJ1-1; D is uncertain. The V and J ends lost 5 bases and 7 bases respectively, with 20 bases between them. CDR1 is KGHSH, CDR2 LQKENI, per germline. This CDR3 has 15 residues.

This clonotype was found many times. The chain employs TRBV7-2 and TRBJ2-1; possible D gene TRBD1, 5 bases. V lost 5 bases, J lost 7 bases, and 9 bases lay in between. The CDR3 covers 12 residues. Germline lookup yields CDR1 SGHTA and CDR2 FQGNSA. The CDR3 region is CASSQAGNEQFF. CDR3 DNA sequence: TGTGCCAGCAGCCAAGCAGGGAATGAGCAGTTCTTC.

There are a few counts of this clonotype. This chain links TRBV7-2 with TRBJ1-6; 9 nucleotides match TRBD1. The germline V gene has CDR1 SGHTA and CDR2 FQGNSA. This CDR3 spans 16 amino acids. V lost 5 bases, J lost 9 bases, and 11 bases stayed unmatched. The CDR3 DNA reads as TGTGCCAGCAGCCCAAGACTCGGACAGGGGATTTCACCCCTCCACTTT. Translated, it gives CASSPRLGQGISPLHF.